Below are 18 T cell receptor beta chains sequenced from a single sample in a study of blood T cell repertoires in COVID-19. Profiling relied on immunoSEQ multiplex PCR, and the TCRdb table lists in-frame clones only, not all of them. This table has about 64,000 clones, 75% to 90% appearing once. Sequencing was carried out using peripheral blood. The receptors originated from a man older than 75 with acute or convalescent COVID-19.

V is TRBV5-1 and J is TRBJ1-1; the match to TRBD1 covers 9 bases. Germline loops: CDR1 SGHRS, CDR2 YFSETQ. The CDR3 totals 17 residues. V was clipped by 4 bases and J by 1 base; unmatched bases: 11. CDR3 bases: TGCGCCAGCAGCCGGACCAGATCGGGACAGGGGAACACTGAAGCTTTCTTT. Amino acids: CASSRTRSGQGNTEAFF. Looking up the rest from reference TRBV5-1 and TRBJ1-1 gives the full variable domain: KAGVTQTPRYLIKTRGQQVTLSCSPISGHRSVSWYQQTPGQGLQFLFEYFSETQRNKGNFPGRFSGRQFSNSRSEMNVSTLELGDSALYLCASSRTRSGQGNTEAFFGQGTRLTVV.

V usage is TRBV6-5 and J usage is TRBJ1-2; 7 nucleotides agree with TRBD1. The CDR3 loop spans 15 amino acids. V dropped 6 bases and J dropped 0; count of bases not matched to a gene: 7. CDR1 is MNHEY and CDR2 is SVGAGI in the germline V gene. The CDR3 nucleotides are TGTGCCAGCAGCGACAGGGCCTCCTCTAACTATGGCTACACCTTC. This translates into CASSDRASSNYGYTF.

The rearrangement uses TRBV6-6 and TRBJ2-2, with 9 bases that match TRBD1. The ends lost 6 bases at V and 1 base at J; junction bases unmatched: 6. The germline gives CDR1 MNHNY, CDR2 SVGAGI (reference sequence). The CDR3 consists of 16 residues. CDR3 DNA sequence: TGTGCCAGCAGGGCTCCGGGACAGGGGAACACCGGGGAGCTGTTTTTT. Its protein is CASRAPGQGNTGELFF.

This chain joins TRBV6-5 and TRBJ2-4; D might be TRBD2 (6 bases). Germline V gives CDR1 MNHEY, CDR2 SVGAGI. V shed 5 bases and J shed 1 base, with 12 bases lying between them. The CDR3 length is 15 residues. The CDR3 loop reads CASSPRGEAKNIQYF. CDR3 bases: TGTGCCAGCAGTCCCCGCGGGGAGGCCAAAAACATTCAGTACTTC.

The rearrangement uses TRBV5-1 and TRBJ1-2; D is ambiguous. The CDR3 has 14 residues. The germline CDR1 and CDR2 sequences are SGHRS and YFSETQ. The V end lost 0 bases, the J end lost 4 bases, and 10 bases lay between the germline ends. CDR3 sequence: CASSLAAGFYGYTF. The CDR3 DNA follows: TGCGCCAGCAGCTTGGCCGCCGGGTTCTATGGCTACACCTTC.

The sample holds one count of this clone. This sequence joins TRBV11-3 and TRBJ2-5; TRBD1 matches at 7 bases. J gave up 5 bases and V 5 bases, and 11 bases lay outside the gene matches. Germline loops: CDR1 SGHNT, CDR2 YENEEA. The CDR3 runs to 15 residues. The CDR3 here is CASSQRGRGLETQYF. The CDR3 DNA reads TGTGCCAGCAGCCAGAGGGGTAGGGGGCTGGAGACCCAGTACTTC.

The rearrangement uses TRBV4-1 and TRBJ1-3; TRBD1 aligns across 7 bases. V trimming: 0 bases; J trimming: 3 bases; junction bases outside the gene matches: 5. Per the germline V gene, CDR1 is MGHRA and CDR2 is YSYEKL. CDR3 length equals 16 residues. For the CDR3, the DNA is TGCGCCAGCAGCCAAGATTGGGACAGTCGTGGAAACACCATATATTTT. It specifies CASSQDWDSRGNTIYF.

This clone is a singleton in its sample. This chain joins TRBV24-1 and TRBJ1-2; D is uncertain. The CDR3 spans 11 residues. The germline V gene encodes CDR1 KGHDR and CDR2 SFDVKD. The ends were cut back, 4 bases at V and 8 bases at J, with 7 bases in the middle. The CDR3 loop is CATSDTSGYTF. As DNA, the CDR3 is TGTGCCACCAGTGACACATCCGGCTACACCTTC.

The rearrangement uses TRBV6-5 and TRBJ2-4, with D maybe TRBD1 (6 bases). V gave up 9 bases and J gave up 7 bases, with 19 bases separating them. This CDR3 contains 14 residues. The germline V gene encodes CDR1 MNHEY and CDR2 SVGAGI. CDR3 nucleotide sequence: TGTGCCAGTCAGCAACAGGGCCGGTTGAACATTCAGTACTTC. It is translated as CASQQQGRLNIQYF.

This sequence joins TRBV5-5 and TRBJ1-2, with TRBD1 identical over 8 bases. Trimming removed 7 bases from V and 4 bases from J; junction bases left unmatched: 15. This CDR3 spans 16 amino acids. Germline CDR1 reads SGHKS; CDR2 reads YYEKEE (reference sequence). The CDR3 region is CASARGQGFSGYGYTF. The CDR3 DNA reads TGTGCCAGCGCCCGAGGACAGGGTTTTAGTGGCTATGGCTACACCTTC.

This clone was detected only once. V gene TRBV5-6 combines with J gene TRBJ2-7; no clear D gene. The CDR3 loop spans 16 amino acids. V lost 0 bases to trimming and J lost 0 bases, with 13 bases between them. CDR1 is SGHDT, CDR2 YYEEEE, per germline. CDR3: CASSLAPTVASYEQYF. The CDR3 nucleotides are TGTGCCAGCAGCTTGGCACCAACGGTCGCCTCCTACGAGCAGTACTTC.

This chain links TRBV6-1 with TRBJ2-7; D might be TRBD2 (5 bases). Germline V gene sequence: CDR1 MNHNS, CDR2 SASEGT. There are 14 residues in the CDR3. Trimming cost V 2 bases and J 2 bases, with 10 bases left between them. The CDR3 region is CASSELLVPYEQYF. DNA of the CDR3: TGTGCCAGCAGTGAACTACTAGTCCCCTACGAGCAGTACTTC.

The CDR3 sequence is CASSPYEGGSSNYGYTF. CDR3 DNA sequence: TGTGCCAGCTCACCATATGAGGGGGGGAGCTCAAACTATGGCTACACCTTC. V is TRBV18 and J is TRBJ1-2; weak D call: TRBD1 (6 bases). CDR1 is KGHSH, CDR2 LQKENI, per germline. Trimming took 2 bases from V and 2 from J, leaving 18 bases between them. CDR3 length: 17 residues.

This clone turned up a few times. The gene calls are TRBV5-1 and TRBJ1-4; 7 positions agree with TRBD1. V shed 4 bases, J shed 5 bases, and the junction held 5 bases outside the gene matches. Germline lookup yields CDR1 SGHRS and CDR2 YFSETQ. The CDR3 is 14 residues long. CDR3 sequence: CASSPGQRNEKLFF. CDR3 nucleotides: TGCGCCAGCAGCCCGGGACAGCGAAATGAAAAACTGTTTTTT.

This clone has only one observation. For the CDR3, the DNA is TGCGCCAGCAGCCAAGACCCGTTAGGGACAGGCCGCACAGATACGCAGTATTTT. This encodes CASSQDPLGTGRTDTQYF. This rearrangement joins TRBV4-1 to TRBJ2-3, with 8 nucleotides matching TRBD1. Germline assignment: CDR1 MGHRA and CDR2 YSYEKL. The J segment lost 1 base and the V segment lost 0 bases, leaving 9 bases of the junction unmatched. The CDR3 has 18 residues.

V usage is TRBV30 and J usage is TRBJ2-5; D is possibly TRBD2 (5 bases). This CDR3 is built from 15 residues. The V gene's germline CDR1 is GTSNPN and CDR2 SVGIG (reference sequence). The germline V and J ends were trimmed by 1 base and 5 bases, with 17 bases remaining between them. The CDR3 region is CAWSAGEPSGETQYF. The CDR3, as DNA: TGTGCCTGGAGTGCCGGGGAACCTAGTGGGGAGACCCAGTACTTC.

This chain uses TRBV30 with TRBJ2-6; 8 nucleotides agree with TRBD1. This CDR3 contains 16 residues. Germline CDR1 GTSNPN, CDR2 SVGIG (reference sequence). V shed 4 bases, J shed 0 bases, and the junction held 5 bases outside the gene matches. CDR3: CAWTGTGTSGANVLTF. The CDR3 nucleotides read TGTGCCTGGACCGGGACAGGAACCTCTGGGGCCAACGTCCTGACTTTC.

The chain recombines TRBV6-1 with TRBJ2-2; no clear D. Germline CDR1 and CDR2: MNHNS and SASEGT. This CDR3 spans 14 amino acids. Between the trimmed V and J ends, which lost 1 base and 3 bases, there was a span of 6 bases. CDR3 loop: CASSEGLYTGELFF. The CDR3 DNA sequence: TGTGCCAGCAGTGAAGGGCTTTACACCGGGGAGCTGTTTTTT.